Following are 23 T cell receptor beta chains from one sample sequenced in a study of beta chain features in type 1 diabetes. Expressed TCRB transcripts were sequenced, since all the RNA that had been isolated was reverse transcribed. Produced via immunoSEQ multiplex PCR; TCRdb's table is partial and in-frame only. The sample consists of about 350,000 clones, roughly a fifth of them appearing once. The sample was naive CD4+ T cells from blood. Source of these receptors: a woman aged 18-29 years in good health.

V gene TRBV4-1 combines with J gene TRBJ2-1; D not resolved. The CDR3 consists of 14 residues. From germline, CDR1 is MGHRA and CDR2 YSYEKL. V was clipped by 0 bases and J by 3 bases, with 6 bases between them. The CDR3: CASSQDEDYNEQFF. CDR3 nucleotide sequence: TGCGCCAGCAGCCAAGATGAGGACTACAATGAGCAGTTCTTC.

The V gene is TRBV2, the J gene TRBJ2-7, with TRBD1 matching over 8 bases. V lost 6 bases, J lost 2 bases, and 6 bases stayed unmatched. Germline V CDR1 and CDR2: SNHLY, FYNNEI. The CDR3 is 14 residues long. The CDR3, as DNA: TGTGCCAGCAGGACCGGGACAGGTGCCTACGAGCAGTACTTC. Its protein is CASRTGTGAYEQYF.

This clone was seen more than once but under ten times. V and J are TRBV30 and TRBJ1-2; TRBD1 matches at 7 bases. Germline-derived CDR1 and CDR2 are GTSNPN and SVGIG (reference sequence). The CDR3 runs to 14 residues. J gave up 0 bases and V 2 bases, and 3 bases lay outside the gene matches. CDR3 nucleotides: TGTGCCTGGAGTCGGGACAGAGCTAACTATGGCTACACCTTC. This translates into CAWSRDRANYGYTF.

The chain uses TRBV21-1 and TRBJ2-3; the table's D gene call, TRBD1, was not cross checked with the DNA. TRBV21-1 is marked as a pseudogene. The CDR3 covers 17 residues. DNA for the CDR3: TGTGCCAGCAGCATAGGGGACAGGGTCGATAGCACAGATACGCAGTATTTT. Residues: CASSIGDRVDSTDTQYF.

V is TRBV4-2 and J is TRBJ1-5, with unresolved D. CDR3 length: 15 amino acids. Germline V gene sequence: CDR1 LGHNA, CDR2 YNFKEQ. With 5 bases removed from V and 0 bases from J, the gap between germline ends came to 11 bases. CDR3 sequence: CASSFAGVSNQPQHF. The DNA of the CDR3 is TGTGCCAGCAGCTTCGCAGGCGTTAGCAATCAGCCCCAGCATTTT.

This clone showed up just a few times. The rearrangement joins TRBV7-2 to TRBJ2-7; D possibly corresponds to TRBD2 (6 bases). Germline loops: CDR1 SGHTA, CDR2 FQGNSA. With 5 bases removed from V and 2 bases from J, the gap between germline ends came to 10 bases. CDR3 length equals 13 residues. The CDR3 DNA is TGTGCCAGCAGCCCATGGAGGGCCTACGAGCAGTACTTC. Its translation: CASSPWRAYEQYF.

Notes on this clone: Other DNA sequences from this sample encode an identical CDR3 as well. The genes are TRBV29-1 and TRBJ2-5; the match to TRBD2 covers 7 bases. Germline V gene sequence: CDR1 SQVTM, CDR2 ANQGSEA. This CDR3 has 12 amino acids. J gave up 4 bases and V 2 bases, and 1 base lay outside the gene matches. CDR3 in DNA: TGCAGCGTTGAATCGGGGGGAGAGACCCAGTACTTC. This encodes CSVESGGETQYF.

The table lists this clone with a few counts. V is TRBV7-9 and J is TRBJ2-3; 7 nucleotides match TRBD2. The CDR3 contains 13 residues. From germline, CDR1 is SEHNR and CDR2 FQNEAQ (reference sequence). V shed 8 bases and J 3 bases; nucleotides not matched to a gene: 5. This CDR3 is CASRREITDTQYF. CDR3 bases: TGTGCCAGCCGGCGGGAGATTACAGATACGCAGTATTTT.

The chain is built from TRBV19 and TRBJ2-2; 7 nucleotides agree with TRBD1. V lost 5 bases and J lost 4; bases outside the gene matches: 13. The CDR3 runs 17 residues. CDR1 and CDR2 (germline): LNHDA, SQIVND (reference sequence). CDR3 sequence (DNA): TGTGCCAGTAGTTCCCCGCCGACAGGGAAATTCACCGGGGAGCTGTTTTTT. The encoded protein is CASSSPPTGKFTGELFF.

V gene TRBV14 combines with J gene TRBJ2-7; 7 bases agree with TRBD1. V was pared by 4 bases and J by 13 bases, with 7 bases of the junction left unmatched. This CDR3 has 11 residues. CDR1 and CDR2 (germline): SGHDN, FVKESK. The CDR3 loop reads CASSRRGLTYF. CDR3 in DNA: TGTGCCAGCAGCCGTAGGGGGCTTACCTACTTC. The complete variable domain, with remaining parts taken from reference TRBV14 and TRBJ2-7, reads EAGVTQFPSHSVIEKGQTVTLRCDPISGHDNLYWYRRVMGKEIKFLLHFVKESKQDESGMPNNRFLAERTGGTYSTLKVQPAELEDSGVYFCASSRRGLTYFGPGTRLTVT.

The table lists this clone with a few counts. The chain recombines TRBV18 with TRBJ1-4, with D uncertain. Trimming took 0 bases from V and 6 from J, leaving 11 bases between them. The CDR3 contains 15 residues. The germline V gene has CDR1 KGHSH and CDR2 LQKENI. The CDR3 nucleotides are TGTGCCAGCTCACCACCGAGCCAAAGAGATGAAAAACTGTTTTTT. This codes for CASSPPSQRDEKLFF. Based on the CDR3 plus reference TRBV18 and TRBJ1-4, the full variable domain is NAGVMQNPRHLVRRRGQEARLRCSPMKGHSHVYWYRQLPEEGLKFMVYLQKENIIDESGMPKERFSAEFPKEGPSILRIQQVVRGDSAAYFCASSPPSQRDEKLFFGSGTQLSVL.

The rearrangement links TRBV7-3 to TRBJ2-5, with 7 bases identical to TRBD1. Trimming at V came to 7 bases and at J to 4 bases, leaving 15 bases not matched to a gene. This CDR3 comprises 16 residues. Germline values: CDR1 SGHTA, CDR2 FQGTGA. In nucleotides, the CDR3 is TGTGCCAGCACCTATCTTTTACAGGGGAATAGAGAGACCCAGTACTTC. This encodes CASTYLLQGNRETQYF.

This chain connects TRBV6-6 to TRBJ1-2; 11 bases align to TRBD1. Germline CDR1 is MNHNY and CDR2 is SVGAGI (reference sequence). The trim removed 2 bases at V and 6 bases at J, leaving 5 bases unmatched. The CDR3 is 15 residues long. The CDR3 is CASSYRGQGAHGYTF. In nucleotides, the CDR3 is TGTGCCAGCAGTTACCGCGGACAGGGGGCACATGGCTACACCTTC.

This rearrangement joins TRBV30 to TRBJ2-6; maybe TRBD2 (5 bases). Trimming cost V 5 bases and J 2 bases, with 13 bases left between them. The germline gives CDR1 GTSNPN, CDR2 SVGIG (reference sequence). CDR3 length: 15 amino acids. This chain's CDR3 is CAWGGPGAGANVLTF. The CDR3, as DNA: TGTGCCTGGGGAGGCCCTGGGGCTGGGGCCAACGTCCTGACTTTC.

This clone occurred a few times. The gene calls are TRBV7-9 and TRBJ1-6; 10 bases are shared with TRBD1. Germline CDR1 is SEHNR and CDR2 is FQNEAQ (reference sequence). V trimming: 1 base; J trimming: 7 bases; junction bases outside the gene matches: 1. CDR3 length: 15 residues. The CDR3 DNA reads as TGTGCCAGCAGCTTAGGGGACAGGGGAAATTCACCCCTCCACTTT. Its translation is CASSLGDRGNSPLHF.

This clone has only a few counts. The rearrangement joins TRBV19 to TRBJ2-1; 8 bases map to TRBD2. This CDR3 is built from 15 residues. Trimming at V came to 5 bases and at J to 1 base, leaving 4 bases not matched to a gene. Germline V gives CDR1 LNHDA, CDR2 SQIVND (reference sequence). CDR3 DNA sequence: TGTGCCAGTAGTCTCCGCGGGGGGTCCTACAATGAGCAGTTCTTC. Translating gives CASSLRGGSYNEQFF. The complete variable domain, with remaining parts taken from reference TRBV19 and TRBJ2-1, reads DGGITQSPKYLFRKEGQNVTLSCEQNLNHDAMYWYRQDPGQGLRLIYYSQIVNDFQKGDIAEGYSVSREKKESFPLTVTSAQKNPTAFYLCASSLRGGSYNEQFFGPGTRLTVL.

This clone has more than one count but fewer than ten. The V gene is TRBV25-1, the J gene TRBJ2-1; tentatively, D is TRBD2 (5 bases). Deletions cut 2 bases from V and 4 bases from J, with 15 bases between. The CDR3 is 16 residues long. The germline gives CDR1 MGHDK, CDR2 SYGVNS. The CDR3 reads CASSEQGSVLYNEQFF. CDR3 coding DNA: TGTGCCAGCAGTGAACAAGGTAGCGTGCTTTACAATGAGCAGTTCTTC.

A few counts support this clone. V is TRBV5-1 and J is TRBJ1-2; D not resolved. Germline V gene sequence: CDR1 SGHRS, CDR2 YFSETQ. V dropped 4 bases and J dropped 4 bases, with 14 bases sitting between them. This CDR3 has 14 amino acids. The CDR3 here is CASSPRTGSYGYTF. The DNA for the CDR3 is TGCGCCAGCAGCCCGCGGACGGGAAGCTATGGCTACACCTTC.

The rearrangement links TRBV4-3 to TRBJ1-2; D not resolved. Looked up from germline, CDR1 is LGHNA and CDR2 is YSLEER. V was trimmed by 0 bases and J by 4 bases, leaving 9 bases between them. CDR3 length: 14 amino acids. The CDR3 protein is CASSQEVSVYGYTF. The CDR3 bases are TGCGCCAGCAGCCAAGAAGTATCGGTCTATGGCTACACCTTC.

This clone has a handful of counts. CDR3 DNA: TGTGCCAGCTCACCACCGCCGCAGGGTACGGACGGGGCCAACGTCCTGACTTTC. This encodes CASSPPPQGTDGANVLTF. The chain joins TRBV18 to TRBJ2-6; possible D gene TRBD1, 5 bases. CDR1 and CDR2 from the germline V gene are KGHSH and LQKENI. The V and J ends lost 0 bases and 4 bases respectively, with 16 bases between them. The length of the CDR3 is 18 residues.

Here the CDR3 reads CASSELQVPGEAFF. Here the CDR3 DNA reads TGTGCCAGCAGTGAACTACAGGTTCCGGGTGAAGCTTTCTTT. The rearrangement links TRBV2 to TRBJ1-1, with a possible D match to TRBD1 (5 bases). Trimming removed 2 bases at V and 7 bases at J, with 14 bases between. This CDR3 region has 14 residues. CDR1 SNHLY and CDR2 FYNNEI come from the germline V gene.

The rearrangement joins TRBV9 to TRBJ1-1; TRBD1 is a possible D gene (5 bases). V lost 1 base and J lost 1, with 8 bases in between. CDR1 and CDR2 from the germline V gene are SGDLS and YYNGEE. The CDR3 runs 14 residues. The CDR3 bases are TGTGCCAGCAGCGTAACAGGTGGGAACACTGAAGCTTTCTTT. It is translated as CASSVTGGNTEAFF.

This clone was detected only a few times. The chain joins TRBV4-3 to TRBJ2-1, with D hard to call. The V and J ends lost 1 base and 6 bases respectively, with 7 bases between them. The germline V gene has CDR1 LGHNA and CDR2 YSLEER. This CDR3 contains 13 residues. The CDR3 sequence is CASSQALVNEQFF. For the CDR3, the DNA is TGCGCCAGCAGCCAAGCTTTAGTCAATGAGCAGTTCTTC.